This T cell receptor beta chain derives from a study of radiation and T cells in renal cell carcinoma (TCRdb year 2020). Notes on the research overall: A total of under 60 samples underwent TCR beta sequencing, made up of some 26 tumors and some 27 peripheral blood samples. Across all 50 or so samples, around 4,000,000 unique CDR3 nucleotide sequences, encoding 2.5 million to 3 million unique CDR3 amino acid sequences, were identified. The last blood draw happened 4 weeks after radiation, timed to coincide with nephrectomy. Study-level results and caveats: Changes in the blood repertoire were not tracked past 4 weeks after treatment. Effects of radiation dose or scheduling on the TCR repertoire could not be addressed with the single-armed trial design. An increase in top tumor clonotypes in blood was observed from baseline to 2 weeks post-radiation, followed by contraction by 4 weeks, which was taken to suggest transient expansion of tumor-resident clones. Because no pretreatment tumor biopsies were available, whether clonotypes were present in the tumor at baseline could not be determined.

The intended sense of this specimen's time point label: blood 4 weeks post-SBRT, at nephrectomy. The treatment or condition label for this specimen denotes: 15 Gy SBRT to primary tumor, nephrectomy 4 weeks later. The samples were drawn from a clinical trial, where primary renal cell carcinomas were treated with 15 Gy of stereotactic body radiation therapy and then removed by nephrectomy 4 weeks afterward. To track tumor-enriched clonotypes, serial peripheral blood was sampled from radiation-treated patients at baseline and at 2 weeks and 4 weeks after SBRT. Every patient had renal cell carcinoma of clear cell pathology. The QIAamp DNA Blood Mini Kit (Qiagen) was used to prepare genomic DNA for TCR sequencing. Samples were included in the analyses only if all quality control checks were passed. TCR beta libraries were generated from genomic DNA with the immunoSEQ kit, following the manufacturer's recommendations. To prepare the libraries, a first multiplex PCR with proprietary primers was run, followed by a second PCR that added unique barcodes, and a bead cleanup was done after each round. Each sample batch included a kit-provided positive control reaction and a negative control reaction. The final libraries were assessed on an Agilent 4200 TapeStation D1000 ScreenTape, pooled by volume, and quantified by qPCR. Sequencing was performed on an Illumina NextSeq500 using a MidOutput 150-cycle cartridge, with 156 Read1 cycles, 15 Index1 cycles, and the kit custom primers. The pooled library was loaded at roughly 0.98 pM with a roughly 20% PhiX control spike-in. Per the source publication's procedure: The vendor-processed data were analyzed in R, and a clonotype was defined as all T cells that share the same CDR3 nucleotide sequence. In the clone abundance analyses, frequencies in each sample were normalized to that sample's 10,000 most abundant clones. Public T cell clones, which averaged fewer than five per sample, were removed prior to analysis. Tumor-enriched and baseline blood-enriched clonotypes were defined by at least a 32-fold difference in abundance between compartments. A beta-binomial differential abundance model was used to identify clonotypes that expanded or contracted between blood time points. The Baroni-Urbani and Buser coefficient was used to measure tumor-blood repertoire similarity, and groups were compared with two-tailed Wilcoxon tests in R. TCRdb stores this immuneACCESS table with in-frame sequences only. Part of the clones is absent; in the studies checked, under half of the shortfall reflects unresolved V genes, and no reason is known for the rest. V and J calls and clone size are as listed in that table; D and trimming were resolved from the DNA. The sample profile shows around 99,000 clones; around 83% of them were found once. Together, the top ten hold 7.2% of the sample.

A word on this clone: The specificity of this receptor is unknown. No base qualities exist here, and no much larger clone lies one base off it.

The CDR3 goes from the cysteine to the phenylalanine over 16 residues. Only the CDR3 DNA stays, 48 bases, in frame from base 1. Reading the germline V gene (reference sequence) gives CDR1 GTSNPN and CDR2 SVGIG. This specimen was blood, taken from a patient whose treatment included radiotherapy and nephrectomy. The chain is assembled from TRBV30 and TRBJ2-5; the best D guess is TRBD1, with 6 bases matching. The tail of the sequence fits TRBJ2-7 better, so the J call may be wrong. This receptor was identified in a man in his 60s with renal cell carcinoma. The nucleotide sequence reads as follows: TGTGCCTGGAGTGATTTGTGGGACATCGACTCCTACGAGCAGTACTTC. It encodes CAWSDLWDIDSYEQYF.